The clone carrying this T cell receptor (beta chain) showed up just once. Its cognate antigen is unknown. The data are from a study of T cell responses to AZD1222 COVID-19 vaccine. Study-level findings and limits: Spike-specific TCRs gained breadth and depth after people received two AZD1222 doses.

The protocol was immunoSEQ multiplex PCR, while the TCRdb copy is restricted to in-frame clones and leaves out a portion. The table records about 100,000 clones, 75% to 90% of them present only once. The CDR3 has 15 residues. Germline V gives CDR1 LGHDT, CDR2 YNNKEL (reference sequence). V was shortened by 2 bases and J by 0 bases, with 8 bases between the two germline ends. This receptor was identified in an adult in good health. This sequence joins TRBV3-1 (or the pseudogene TRBV3-2) and TRBJ1-3, with D hard to call. The input for sequencing was peripheral blood, taken on day 0 of AZD1222 vaccination. Here the CDR3 DNA reads TGTGCCAGCAGCCAATTCAGAGGCTCTGGAAACACCATATATTTT. Its translation: CASSQFRGSGNTIYF.